Shown below are 11 T cell receptor beta chains from a single sample sequenced in a study of CD4 T cells in relation to SARS-CoV-2 and coronaviruses. Unexposed donor CD4+ T cells date from about 2010-2018, before the COVID-19 pandemic. Isolation of CD4+ T cells took place after nine to ten days in culture. TCRdb keeps only in-frame clones here, not all; method: immunoSEQ multiplex PCR. This repertoire shows about 15,000 clones, 82% found once; its top ten account for about 31%. For these receptors, no antigen is known. The sample was CD4+ T cells from PBMCs, cultured in vitro. Source of these receptors: a human donor in good health.

The chain carries TRBV6-2 or TRBV6-3 and TRBJ2-7, with 8 bases identical to TRBD2. Germline-derived CDR1 and CDR2 are MNHEY and SVGEGT. This CDR3 is built from 15 residues. Losses at the gene ends were 3 bases for V and 5 bases for J; bases not matched to a gene: 9. CDR3 in amino acids: CASSYPGGVPDEQYF. The DNA for the CDR3 is TGTGCCAGCAGTTATCCCGGGGGGGTCCCGGACGAGCAGTACTTC.

The chain couples TRBV7-2 to TRBJ1-3; possible D gene TRBD1, 5 bases. With 5 bases removed from V and 0 bases from J, the gap between germline ends came to 11 bases. In germline, CDR1 is SGHTA, CDR2 FQGNSA. The CDR3 runs to 15 residues. CDR3 sequence: CASSLGVSSGNTIYF. The CDR3 DNA follows: TGTGCCAGCAGCCTAGGGGTCTCCTCTGGAAACACCATATATTTT.

The V call is TRBV12-5, the J call TRBJ2-7; no definite D call. Germline V gene data show CDR1 as LGHNT and CDR2 as FRNRAP. The CDR3 covers 13 residues. With 9 bases removed from V and 1 base from J, the gap between germline ends came to 13 bases. This chain's CDR3 is CASCVGFSYEQYF. The CDR3 bases are TGTGCTAGCTGCGTGGGTTTTTCCTACGAGCAGTACTTC.

The chain has TRBV4-2 and TRBJ1-4, with 9 bases fitting TRBD1. The CDR3 runs 16 residues. CDR1 and CDR2 (germline): LGHNA, YNFKEQ. Germline trimming cut 0 bases from V and 6 bases from J; bases unmatched to any gene: 5. The CDR3: CASSQDGTGGYEKLFF. The CDR3 nucleotides read TGTGCCAGCAGCCAAGACGGAACAGGGGGCTATGAAAAACTGTTTTTT.

J is TRBJ1-5 and V is TRBV6-2 or TRBV6-3; TRBD1 might be the D (5 bases). Germline CDR1 MNHEY, CDR2 SVGEGT. Trimming removed 5 bases at V and 11 bases at J, with 19 bases between. The CDR3 is 14 residues long. The DNA for the CDR3 is TGTGCCAGCAGTGAGGGGCGCCCTTGGGGAGCCCAGCATTTT. It specifies CASSEGRPWGAQHF.

The V and J genes are TRBV9 and TRBJ2-1; D unclear. Trimming took off 2 bases at V and 8 bases at J, with 8 bases between the two ends. Germline V gives CDR1 SGDLS, CDR2 YYNGEE. CDR3 length: 12 amino acids. The CDR3 here is CASSVMFDEQFF. CDR3 nucleotides: TGTGCCAGCAGCGTGATGTTCGATGAGCAGTTCTTC.

The chain links TRBV7-8 to TRBJ2-1, with a weak D call TRBD1 (5 bases). V lost 5 bases to trimming and J lost 7 bases, with 18 bases between them. Germline V lookup: CDR1 SGHVS, CDR2 FQNEAQ. The CDR3 has 15 amino acids. CDR3 in amino acids: CASSRSLGHSNEQFF. The CDR3 DNA reads TGTGCCAGCAGCCGCTCCCTGGGGCATAGTAATGAGCAGTTCTTC.

The V call is TRBV5-1, the J call TRBJ1-6; D is undetermined. Trimming pared 7 bases from V and 0 bases from J, leaving 8 bases between. Germline CDR1 reads SGHRS; CDR2 reads YFSETQ. The CDR3 runs 14 residues. This chain's CDR3 is CASQPGSYNSPLHF. CDR3 DNA: TGCGCCAGCCAACCGGGCTCCTATAATTCACCCCTCCACTTT.

The rearrangement links TRBV30 to TRBJ2-6; D possibly uses TRBD1 or TRBD2 (5 bases each). This CDR3 has 17 residues. Germline assignment: CDR1 GTSNPN and CDR2 SVGIG (reference sequence). V shed 1 base and J shed 0 bases, with 13 bases lying between them. In DNA, the CDR3 is TGTGCCTGGAGTGGGGGGTGGGTAAGCTCTGGGGCCAACGTCCTGACTTTC. Amino acids: CAWSGGWVSSGANVLTF.

The chain uses TRBV19 and TRBJ1-5, with D perhaps matching TRBD1 (6 bases). The V gene's germline CDR1 is LNHDA and CDR2 SQIVND (reference sequence). This CDR3 region has 17 residues. V was trimmed by 5 bases and J by 3 bases, leaving 20 bases between them. The CDR3 nucleotides are TGTGCCAGTAGTGCGAACAGGGAGGTAGTTTACAATCAGCCCCAGCATTTT. It yields the protein CASSANREVVYNQPQHF.

This clone is labeled large. The same CDR3 arises from other DNA sequences in this sample as well. The gene calls are TRBV7-8 and TRBJ1-1; D gene ambiguous. V dropped 5 bases and J dropped 1 base, with 11 bases sitting between them. Germline CDR1 reads SGHVS; CDR2 reads FQNEAQ. The CDR3 runs to 14 residues. CDR3 in DNA: TGTGCCAGCAGCCCCCGGGAGGGGAACACTGAAGCTTTCTTT. Translating gives CASSPREGNTEAFF.